The 19 T cell receptor beta chains given below trace back to one sample, sequenced in a study of regulatory T cells in long-lasting Graves disease (dated by TCRdb to the early 2020s). What this sample's time point label stands for: newly diagnosed GD, antithyroid drugs for less than 3 months. For both TCR sequencing and RNA sequencing, RNA was extracted from PBMCs using TRIzol. The library was prepared using multiplex PCR. Sequencing was carried out with an Illumina HiSeq 4000. CDR3 regions were amplified by Arm-PCR with iRepertoire HTBI primers to construct TCR beta libraries. TCRdb itself trimmed the public reads at Q25 with fastp, ran MiXCR and retained productive beta chains. Rows matching on CDR3 protein sequence are summarized as one entry with the most common DNA and genes. Across this sample there are hundreds of thousands of distinct CDR3 sequences, with about 16% seen only once. The top ten clonotypes cover more than 15% of the sample.

These records were also assigned to another study, of T cells in Graves' hyperthyroidism and ophthalmopathy.

The source was peripheral blood mononuclear cells (PBMCs), collected at new diagnosis, from a patient treated with antithyroid drugs. The receptors derive from a woman in her 30s with Graves disease. Donor details come from another sample of the same person, matched by shared clones.

To note about this clonotype: This CDR3 fails to terminate in the conserved phenylalanine or tryptophan, so it likely reflects a read error. The chain employs TRBV28 and TRBJ1-1; 7 nucleotides match TRBD1. This CDR3 has 14 residues. The germline V gene encodes CDR1 MDHEN and CDR2 SYDVKM. J lost 0 bases, V lost 6 bases, and 4 bases had no gene match. CDR3 region: CASRGQALNTEAFL. CDR3 coding DNA: TGTGCCAGCAGAGGACAGGCCCTGAACACTGAAGCTTTCCTT.

This clonotype has ten or more counts. The chain recombines TRBV6-5 with TRBJ1-5; TRBD1 matches at 7 bases. This CDR3 has 18 amino acids. V lost 4 bases, J lost 2 bases, and 14 bases stayed unmatched. CDR1 is MNHEY, CDR2 SVGAGI, per germline. The DNA of the CDR3 is TGTGCCAGCAGTTCCAGGGGGGGGCCAGGCGTAGGCAATCAGCCCCAGCATTTT. This sequence encodes CASSSRGGPGVGNQPQHF.

In this sample, this clonotype turned up many times. This chain links TRBV12-3 or TRBV12-4 with TRBJ1-5; D not resolved. The CDR3 is 15 amino acids. V lost 3 bases and J lost 1, with 10 bases in between. CDR3 nucleotide sequence: TGTGCCAGCAGTTTTGGGCATGAGAGCAATCAGCCCCAGCATTTT. This translates into CASSFGHESNQPQHF.

In this sample, this clonotype turned up a few times. The rearrangement joins TRBV30 to TRBJ2-7, with D unclear. The V gene lost 3 bases and the J gene lost 0 bases, with 12 bases spanning the gap. Germline V gene sequence: CDR1 GTSNPN, CDR2 SVGIG (reference sequence). The CDR3 extends over 14 amino acids. The DNA of the CDR3 is TGTGCCTGGAGGGGCGACCGCCGCTCCTACGAGCAGTACTTC. This sequence encodes CAWRGDRRSYEQYF. The full variable domain, completed using reference TRBV30 and TRBJ2-7, is SQTIHQWPATLVQPVGSPLSLECTVEGTSNPNLYWYRQAAGRGLQLLFYSVGIGQISSEVPQNLSASRPQDRQFILSSKKLLLSDSGFYLCAWRGDRRSYEQYFGPGTRLTVT.

This clonotype has ten or more counts. V gene TRBV6-1 combines with J gene TRBJ2-5, with 11 nucleotides matching TRBD2. The CDR3 spans 15 residues. V shed 4 bases, J shed 5 bases, and the junction held 6 bases outside the gene matches. Per the germline V gene, CDR1 is MNHNS and CDR2 is SASEGT. The CDR3 here is CASSVLAGVRETQYF. In nucleotides, the CDR3 is TGTGCCAGCAGTGTACTAGCGGGAGTTAGGGAGACCCAGTACTTC.

This clonotype was observed at least ten times. J is TRBJ2-7 and V is TRBV28; 8 bases are shared with TRBD2. The CDR3 is made up of 14 amino acids. V trimming: 3 bases; J trimming: 2 bases; junction bases outside the gene matches: 3. Germline V lookup: CDR1 MDHEN, CDR2 SYDVKM. CDR3 region: CASSFQRGTYEQYF. In DNA, the CDR3 is TGTGCCAGCAGTTTCCAGCGGGGGACCTACGAGCAGTACTTC.

This clonotype has ten or more counts. This sequence joins TRBV12-3 or TRBV12-4 and TRBJ1-1; D not certain. This CDR3 is 13 amino acids long. The V end lost 6 bases, the J end lost 0 bases, and 8 bases lay between the germline ends. CDR3 DNA sequence: TGTGCCAGCAGGGCGGTAATGAACACTGAAGCTTTCTTT. Translating it yields CASRAVMNTEAFF.

This clonotype came up a few times. The chain joins TRBV29-1 to TRBJ2-7; no reliable D call. Germline CDR1 and CDR2: SQVTM and ANQGSEA. The length of the CDR3 is 11 residues. V was trimmed by 6 bases and J by 3 bases, leaving 9 bases between them. The CDR3 DNA reads as TGCAGCGTCCTAATAGGCTACGAGCAGTACTTC. This encodes CSVLIGYEQYF.

This clonotype was found a few times. The genes are TRBV3-1 and TRBJ2-1, with TRBD1 as a possible D gene (6 bases). The end of the DNA aligns better with TRBJ2-5, so the J call may be wrong. The CDR3 covers 16 residues. CDR1 LGHDT and CDR2 YNNKEL come from the germline V gene (reference sequence). Here the CDR3 DNA reads TGTGCCAGCAGCCAAGATTATCGACAGGCCCAAGAGACCCAGTACTTC. Residues: CASSQDYRQAQETQYF.

This clonotype was detected ten times or more. The chain is built from TRBV12-3 or TRBV12-4 and TRBJ1-2; tentatively, D is TRBD1 (5 bases). V was clipped by 7 bases and J by 6 bases, with 21 bases between them. CDR3 length: 15 residues. The CDR3 nucleotides are TGTGCCAGCACCCTAGGCCCAGGGCCCAATGATGGCTACACCTTC. Translating gives CASTLGPGPNDGYTF.

The chain couples TRBV6-1 to TRBJ2-7; D not resolved. The CDR3 covers 13 residues. V was trimmed by 5 bases and J by 3 bases, leaving 11 bases between them. CDR1 and CDR2 from the germline V gene are MNHNS and SASEGT. The chain's CDR3 is CASSSKTDYEQYF. In DNA, the CDR3 is TGTGCCAGCAGTAGCAAGACTGACTACGAGCAGTACTTC.

V is TRBV30 and J is TRBJ1-2; tentative D call: TRBD1 (5 bases). This CDR3 region has 13 residues. The V end was cut by 7 bases, the J end by 3 bases, with 15 bases between. Germline loops: CDR1 GTSNPN, CDR2 SVGIG (reference sequence). CDR3 protein: CASRQGADYGYTF. The CDR3 coding sequence is TGTGCCTCACGTCAAGGGGCCGACTATGGCTACACCTTC.

This sequence joins TRBV10-3 and TRBJ2-1; possible D gene TRBD2, 6 bases. Trimming cost V 3 bases and J 3 bases, with 9 bases left between them. The CDR3 extends over 14 amino acids. CDR1 ENHRY and CDR2 SYGVKD come from the germline V gene. CDR3 in DNA: TGTGCCATCAGTGATAGCGGACGCTACAATGAGCAGTTCTTC. Protein product: CAISDSGRYNEQFF.

This clonotype showed up just a few times. The V call is TRBV18, the J call TRBJ2-5, with no clear D. There are 13 residues in the CDR3. Germline CDR1 reads KGHSH; CDR2 reads LQKENI. The germline V and J ends were trimmed by 1 base and 2 bases, with 5 bases remaining between them. In nucleotides, the CDR3 is TGTGCCAGCTCACCACTCCCTCAAGAGACCCAGTACTTC. Protein: CASSPLPQETQYF.

This chain uses TRBV19 with TRBJ1-1; D remains unclear. In germline, CDR1 is LNHDA, CDR2 SQIVND (reference sequence). This CDR3 has 11 residues. The V end lost 7 bases, the J end lost 6 bases, and 9 bases lay between the germline ends. Here the CDR3 reads CASTGLAEAFF. CDR3 sequence (DNA): TGTGCCAGTACCGGGCTAGCTGAAGCTTTCTTT.

The CDR3 is CASRAGGSNEKLFF. The CDR3 nucleotides are TGCGCCAGCAGAGCAGGGGGATCTAATGAAAAACTGTTTTTT. This sequence joins TRBV5-1 and TRBJ1-4; 7 bases are a match to TRBD1. The V segment lost 5 bases and the J segment 3 bases; nucleotides outside the gene matches: 4. Per germline, CDR1 SGHRS and CDR2 YFSETQ. This CDR3 contains 14 residues.

The chain carries TRBV14 and TRBJ2-1; D ambiguous. The germline gives CDR1 SGHDN, CDR2 FVKESK. Trimming removed 4 bases from V and 7 bases from J, with 14 bases in between. This CDR3 has 14 residues. The DNA for the CDR3 is TGTGCCAGCAGCCCACTTGGACCGTCGAATGAGCAGTTCTTC. This encodes CASSPLGPSNEQFF.

The chain recombines TRBV14 with TRBJ1-1; unclear D gene. CDR3 length: 13 residues. V was pared by 5 bases and J by 6 bases, with 13 bases between. Looked up from germline, CDR1 is SGHDN and CDR2 is FVKESK. In nucleotides, the CDR3 is TGTGCCAGCAGCAGGGTAGAATACGCTGAAGCTTTCTTT. It encodes CASSRVEYAEAFF.

This clonotype was recorded many times. The chain employs TRBV7-2 and TRBJ1-1; D call uncertain. CDR3 length: 14 amino acids. Germline loops: CDR1 SGHTA, CDR2 FQGNSA. V was trimmed by 6 bases and J by 2 bases, leaving 13 bases between them. The CDR3 region has the DNA TGTGCCAGCAGTCTCACCCGGGCCAACACTGAAGCTTTCTTT. Translated, it gives CASSLTRANTEAFF.